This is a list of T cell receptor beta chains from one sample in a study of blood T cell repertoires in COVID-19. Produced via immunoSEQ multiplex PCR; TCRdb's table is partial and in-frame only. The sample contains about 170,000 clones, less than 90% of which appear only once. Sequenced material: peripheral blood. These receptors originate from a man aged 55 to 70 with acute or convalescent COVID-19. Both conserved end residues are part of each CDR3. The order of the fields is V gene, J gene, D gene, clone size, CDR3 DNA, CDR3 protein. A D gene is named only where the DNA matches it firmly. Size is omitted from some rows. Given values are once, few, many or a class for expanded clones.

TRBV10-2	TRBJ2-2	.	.	TGCGCCAGCAAAGAAACCGTGGGCAACACCGGGGAGCTGTTTTTT	CASKETVGNTGELFF
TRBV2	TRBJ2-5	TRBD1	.	TGTGCCAGCACCGGGACAGGGGGCGGAGGGTGGGAGACCCAGTACTTC	CASTGTGGGGWETQYF
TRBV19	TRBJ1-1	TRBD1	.	TGTGCCAGTAGTTTTTATCCGGGACAGGGCTCTTTTAACACTGAAGCTTTCTTT	CASSFYPGQGSFNTEAFF
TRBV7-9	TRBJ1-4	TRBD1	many	TGTGCCAGCAGCAGGGACAGGGCGAATGAAAAACTGTTTTTT	CASSRDRANEKLFF
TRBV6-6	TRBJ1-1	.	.	TGTGCCAGCAGTGACCACCGACTGGCCACTGAAGCTTTCTTT	CASSDHRLATEAFF
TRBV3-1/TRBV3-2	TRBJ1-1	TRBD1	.	TGTGCCAGCAGCGGCGGACAGGGCCAGACTGAAGCTTTCTTT	CASSGGQGQTEAFF
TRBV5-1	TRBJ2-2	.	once	TGCGCCAGCAGCTTGTTTCAGGAGGACGGGGAGCTGTTTTTT	CASSLFQEDGELFF
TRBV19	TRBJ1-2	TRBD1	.	TGTGCCAGTAGTATAGACTTGTCAGGGGGTGACGGCTACACCTTC	CASSIDLSGGDGYTF
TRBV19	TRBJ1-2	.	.	TGTGCCAGTAGTTATGGGGGCGTTGGCTACACCTTC	CASSYGGVGYTF
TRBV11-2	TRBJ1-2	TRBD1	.	TGTGCCAGCAGCTTAGGGACAGGGGCACGAGGCTATGGCTACACCTTC	CASSLGTGARGYGYTF
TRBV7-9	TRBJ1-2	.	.	TGTGCCAGCAGCCTGGAGTATGGCTACACCTTC	CASSLEYGYTF
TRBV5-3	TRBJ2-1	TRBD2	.	TGTGCCAGAAGCCCTTGGCGGGGGGGCTTTGAGCAGTTCTTC	CARSPWRGGFEQFF
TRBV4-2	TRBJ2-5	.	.	TGTGCCAGCAGCCAGAGAGCACAGGGGAGGCAAGAGACCCAGTACTTC	CASSQRAQGRQETQYF
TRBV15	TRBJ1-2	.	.	TGTGCCACCAGCAGAGATCCGCGGGGTAACTATGGCTACACCTTC	CATSRDPRGNYGYTF
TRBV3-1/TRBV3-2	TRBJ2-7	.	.	TGTGCCAGCAGCCATAGGGGCTCCTACGAGCAGTACTTC	CASSHRGSYEQYF
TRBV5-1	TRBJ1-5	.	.	TGCGCCAGCAGCTTGGGCGACAAGAGCAATCAGCCCCAGCATTTT	CASSLGDKSNQPQHF
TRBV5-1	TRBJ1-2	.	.	TGCGCCAGCAGCTTGAACAGTCCCCTAGCCCTTACTAACTATGGCTACACCTTC	CASSLNSPLALTNYGYTF
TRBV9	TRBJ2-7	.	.	TGTGCCAGCAGCAATAGGGCGACCGAGGGCCACGAGCAGTACTTC	CASSNRATEGHEQYF
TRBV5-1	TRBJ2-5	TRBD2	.	TGCGCCAGCAGCCCAAGGCTAGCGGGGGGCTGGGGGGAGACCCAGTACTTC	CASSPRLAGGWGETQYF
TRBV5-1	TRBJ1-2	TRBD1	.	TGCGCCAGCAGCCTACAGGGGGTGGGAGCCTATGGCTACACCTTC	CASSLQGVGAYGYTF
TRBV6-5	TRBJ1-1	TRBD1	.	TGTGCCAGCAGTCCTGGACAGGGGGTGAACACTGAAGCTTTCTTT	CASSPGQGVNTEAFF
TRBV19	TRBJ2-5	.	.	TGTGCCAGGAAGCGGGACCAAGAGACCCAGTACTTC	CARKRDQETQYF